Presented here are 14 T cell receptor beta chains from one specimen sequenced in a study of T cells in Graves' hyperthyroidism and ophthalmopathy. There were TCR beta CDR3 regions amplified from RNA transcripts. Researchers ran a first-round RT-PCR on the TCR CDR3 using the HTBI primer set. TCRdb analysed the multiplex PCR reads with MiXCR anew, one entry per CDR3 protein. Among a few hundred thousand distinct CDR3 sequences listed, about 15% were seen once. The sequencing sample was made of blood. The receptors were gathered from a woman aged 18-30 years with Graves' hyperthyroidism that later progressed to Graves' ophthalmopathy.

The table lists this clonotype with many counts. CDR3 residues: CASSSQGNGYTF. The CDR3 bases are TGCGCCAGCAGCTCCCAGGGGAACGGCTACACCTTC. V and J are TRBV5-1 and TRBJ1-2, with TRBD1 as a possible D gene (6 bases). Between the trimmed V and J ends, which lost 3 bases and 8 bases, there was a span of 11 bases. There are 12 residues in the CDR3. From germline, CDR1 is SGHRS and CDR2 YFSETQ.

This clonotype occurred many times. In DNA form, the CDR3 reads TGTGCCAGCAGTAACCTGACAGGATGGCGCGGTCAGCCCCAGCATTTT. Its protein is CASSNLTGWRGQPQHF. The rearrangement uses TRBV6-1 and TRBJ1-5; D is possibly TRBD1 (6 bases). V was pared by 5 bases and J by 6 bases, with 20 bases between. The CDR3 is 16 amino acids. Germline loops: CDR1 MNHNS, CDR2 SASEGT.

This clonotype turned up a few times. The V call is TRBV20-1, the J call TRBJ1-4; unclear D gene. The germline V gene has CDR1 DFQATT and CDR2 SNEGSKA (reference sequence). The CDR3 runs 13 residues. Trimming took 7 bases from V and 0 from J, leaving 9 bases between them. The CDR3 DNA sequence: TGCAGTGGGCGCGGTGCAACTAATGAAAAACTGTTTTTT. It yields the protein CSGRGATNEKLFF.

This chain links TRBV7-9 with TRBJ2-3; the D gene is possibly TRBD2 (6 bases). The CDR3 extends over 16 amino acids. In germline, CDR1 is SEHNR, CDR2 FQNEAQ (reference sequence). V was clipped by 0 bases and J by 3 bases, with 13 bases between them. CDR3 amino acids: CASSLAGGSGTDTQYF. The CDR3, as DNA: TGTGCCAGCAGCTTAGCCGGGGGTTCTGGGACAGATACGCAGTATTTT.

This chain links TRBV13 with TRBJ2-1; 9 nucleotides align to TRBD2. Germline trimming cut 2 bases from V and 7 bases from J; bases unmatched to any gene: 9. CDR1 is PRHDT, CDR2 FYEKMQ, per germline (reference sequence). This CDR3 has 16 amino acids. In DNA, the CDR3 is TGTGCCAGCAGCTTACGCGGGAGGGCCATGAGTAATGAGCAGTTCTTC. Protein product: CASSLRGRAMSNEQFF. Complete variable domain (other parts from reference TRBV13 and TRBJ2-1): AAGVIQSPRHLIKEKRETATLKCYPIPRHDTVYWYQQGPGQDPQFLISFYEKMQSDKGSIPDRFSAQQFSDYHSELNMSSLELGDSALYFCASSLRGRAMSNEQFFGPGTRLTVL.

This clonotype occurred many times. The gene calls are TRBV7-8 and TRBJ2-1; D gene uncertain. This CDR3 comprises 12 residues. V was clipped by 6 bases and J by 2 bases, with 5 bases between them. Per the germline V gene, CDR1 is SGHVS and CDR2 is FQNEAQ. The CDR3 DNA sequence: TGTGCCAGCAGTCCTACCTACAATGAGCAGTTCTTC. It yields the protein CASSPTYNEQFF. Complete variable domain (other parts from reference TRBV7-8 and TRBJ2-1): GAGVSQSPRYKVAKRGQDVALRCDPISGHVSLFWYQQALGQGPEFLTYFQNEAQLDKSGLPSDRFFAERPEGSVSTLKIQRTQQEDSAVYLCASSPTYNEQFFGPGTRLTVL.

This clonotype showed up many times. The rearrangement uses TRBV6-1 and TRBJ2-7, with D unclear. Per the germline V gene, CDR1 is MNHNS and CDR2 is SASEGT. Trimming shortened V by 5 bases and J by 2 bases, and 10 bases separated the two germline ends. The CDR3 covers 13 residues. This CDR3 reads CASSSTLAYEQYF. Written as DNA, the CDR3 is TGTGCCAGCAGTTCTACATTAGCCTACGAGCAGTACTTC.

This clonotype was observed many times. The rearrangement joins TRBV12-3 or TRBV12-4 to TRBJ2-5; D is possibly TRBD1 (6 bases). The V gene lost 6 bases and the J gene lost 1 base, with 12 bases spanning the gap. The CDR3 runs to 14 residues. CDR3: CASRWTARQETQYF. CDR3 sequence (DNA): TGTGCCAGCAGGTGGACAGCGCGCCAAGAGACCCAGTACTTC.

This clonotype occurred a few times. The chain has TRBV20-1 and TRBJ2-6; weak D call: TRBD1 (7 bases). V lost 6 bases and J 4 bases, leaving 13 bases between the germline ends. From germline, CDR1 is DFQATT and CDR2 SNEGSKA (reference sequence). This CDR3 has 14 residues. The CDR3 coding sequence is TGCAGTGCACCCCAGGGGGGAGGGGCCAACGTCCTGACTTTC. It encodes CSAPQGGGANVLTF.

This clonotype was found many times. The chain is built from TRBV7-9 and TRBJ2-7; 9 positions agree with TRBD1. Losses at the gene ends were 5 bases for V and 4 bases for J; bases not matched to a gene: 9. Per the germline V gene, CDR1 is SEHNR and CDR2 is FQNEAQ (reference sequence). The CDR3 sequence is 15 residues long. The CDR3 protein is CASSPSRDRVYEQYF. In nucleotides, the CDR3 is TGTGCCAGCAGCCCGAGCCGGGACAGGGTTTACGAGCAGTACTTC.

This clonotype was observed at least ten times. The J gene is TRBJ2-7, the V gene TRBV2; perhaps TRBD1 as D (6 bases). Trimming took 6 bases from V and 5 from J, leaving 14 bases between them. The CDR3 runs to 13 residues. Germline CDR1 reads SNHLY; CDR2 reads FYNNEI. The CDR3 spells CASRVDRYHEQYF. CDR3 DNA sequence: TGTGCCAGCAGAGTTGACAGGTACCACGAGCAGTACTTC.

This clonotype was counted only a few times. For the CDR3, the DNA is TGCAGTGCTAGCCAGCGGGGAAGCACAGATACGCAGTATTTT. It codes for CSASQRGSTDTQYF. The chain combines TRBV20-1 with TRBJ2-3; 7 positions agree with TRBD2. V dropped 3 bases and J dropped 0; count of bases not matched to a gene: 3. This CDR3 comprises 14 residues. The V gene's germline CDR1 is DFQATT and CDR2 SNEGSKA (reference sequence).

This clonotype has only a few counts. The junction does not match germline at one end; this may be a read error. J is TRBJ2-7 and V is TRBV20-1; TRBD1 matches 12 bases. Germline V gene data show CDR1 as DFQATT and CDR2 as SNEGSKA (reference sequence). The CDR3 is 15 amino acids. Written as DNA, the CDR3 is TGCGGTGCTAACGACCGGGACAGGGGGCGGTACGAGCAGTACTTC. It is translated as CGANDRDRGRYEQYF.

Only a few counts were recorded for this clonotype. The gene calls are TRBV20-1 and TRBJ2-5; TRBD1 agrees at 8 bases. Trimming removed 3 bases from V and 1 base from J; junction bases left unmatched: 7. The CDR3 consists of 15 residues. Germline V CDR1 and CDR2: DFQATT, SNEGSKA (reference sequence). The CDR3 bases are TGCAGTGCTAGTCGGCAGGGGGCCCTCCAAGAGACCCAGTACTTC. Protein sequence: CSASRQGALQETQYF.